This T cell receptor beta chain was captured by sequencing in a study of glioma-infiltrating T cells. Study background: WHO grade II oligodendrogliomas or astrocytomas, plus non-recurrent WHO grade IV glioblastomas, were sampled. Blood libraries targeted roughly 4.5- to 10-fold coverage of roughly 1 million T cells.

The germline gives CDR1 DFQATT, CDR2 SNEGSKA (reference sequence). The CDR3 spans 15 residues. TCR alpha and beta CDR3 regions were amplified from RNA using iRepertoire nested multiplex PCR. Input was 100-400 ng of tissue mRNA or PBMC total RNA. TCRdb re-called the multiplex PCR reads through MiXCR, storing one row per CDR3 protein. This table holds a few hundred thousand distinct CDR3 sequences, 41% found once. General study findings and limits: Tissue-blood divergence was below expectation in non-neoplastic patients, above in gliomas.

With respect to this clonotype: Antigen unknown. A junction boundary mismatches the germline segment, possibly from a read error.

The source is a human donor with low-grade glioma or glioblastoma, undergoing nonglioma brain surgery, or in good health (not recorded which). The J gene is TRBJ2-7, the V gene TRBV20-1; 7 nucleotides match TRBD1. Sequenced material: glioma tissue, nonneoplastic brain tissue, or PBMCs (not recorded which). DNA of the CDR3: TGCAGTTCTAGAGACAGGGACCGAGCTATCTACGAGCAGTACTTC. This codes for CSSRDRDRAIYEQYF.